The following is a TCR beta chain sequence with its context. The data stem from a study of T cell responses to AZD1222 COVID-19 vaccine. V was pared by 5 bases and J by 3 bases, with 5 bases of the junction left unmatched. Germline CDR1 KGHSH, CDR2 LQKENI. CDR3 length equals 14 residues. Using immunoSEQ multiplex PCR, the repertoire was profiled, and TCRdb retains in-frame clones only, with some absent. The sample consists of approximately 100,000 clones, about 87% of them appearing once. The source material was peripheral blood, sampled 28 days after the second AZD1222 dose. This sequence originates from an adult who received the AZD1222 COVID-19 vaccine. V and J are TRBV18 and TRBJ2-3, with 7 bases that match TRBD1. In DNA, the CDR3 is TGTGCCAGCTCATTATCGACAGGGACAGATACGCAGTATTTT. This sequence encodes CASSLSTGTDTQYF.